These 20 T cell receptor beta chains were all obtained from the same sample, sequenced in a study of blood T cell repertoires in COVID-19. Assay used: immunoSEQ multiplex PCR; TCRdb lists only in-frame clones, some missing. Of about 120,000 clones listed, around 68% are singletons. Material: peripheral blood. These receptors were collected from a woman aged 60-75 years with acute or convalescent COVID-19.

The chain has TRBV28 and TRBJ2-1, with 10 bases aligning to TRBD1. The V gene end was trimmed by 5 bases and the J gene end by 5 bases; junction bases not matched to a gene: 6. The CDR3 spans 15 residues. Looked up from germline, CDR1 is MDHEN and CDR2 is SYDVKM. The CDR3 loop is CASSTAGTGDNEQFF. In DNA form, the CDR3 reads TGTGCCAGCAGTACAGCCGGGACAGGGGACAATGAGCAGTTCTTC.

The J gene is TRBJ1-1, the V gene TRBV5-1; possibly TRBD1 for D (6 bases). The CDR3 contains 14 residues. V was cut by 4 bases and J by 1 base, with 11 bases left in between. CDR1 is SGHRS, CDR2 YFSETQ, per germline. This CDR3 reads CASSISTGNTEAFF. CDR3 bases: TGCGCCAGCAGCATATCGACAGGGAACACTGAAGCTTTCTTT. Filled out from reference TRBV5-1 and TRBJ1-1, the complete variable domain reads KAGVTQTPRYLIKTRGQQVTLSCSPISGHRSVSWYQQTPGQGLQFLFEYFSETQRNKGNFPGRFSGRQFSNSRSEMNVSTLELGDSALYLCASSISTGNTEAFFGQGTRLTVV.

The chain carries TRBV24-1 and TRBJ2-7, with a possible D match to TRBD2 (5 bases). Per germline, CDR1 KGHDR and CDR2 SFDVKD. Trimming cost V 2 bases and J 3 bases, with 10 bases left between them. CDR3 length: 14 amino acids. The CDR3 nucleotides read TGTGCCACCAGTGATTCGGGGAATAGCTACGAGCAGTACTTC. It is translated as CATSDSGNSYEQYF.

The rearrangement links TRBV9 to TRBJ2-5, with 8 bases that match TRBD1. With 3 bases clipped from V and 1 base from J, the junction kept 8 bases outside the gene matches. The CDR3 contains 16 residues. Germline CDR1 and CDR2: SGDLS and YYNGEE. CDR3 DNA sequence: TGTGCCAGCAGCGCTTCGGGACAGGCGATCCAAGAGACCCAGTACTTC. Protein product: CASSASGQAIQETQYF.

The rearrangement links TRBV9 to TRBJ2-7, with 11 bases fitting TRBD1. The CDR3 loop spans 14 amino acids. Trimming at V came to 3 bases and at J to 2 bases, leaving 1 base not matched to a gene. The germline V gene encodes CDR1 SGDLS and CDR2 YYNGEE. CDR3 region: CASSGTGGAYEQYF. CDR3 sequence (DNA): TGTGCCAGCAGCGGGACAGGGGGCGCCTACGAGCAGTACTTC.

The V and J genes are TRBV19 and TRBJ1-3; 7 bases line up with TRBD1. The ends lost 3 bases at V and 4 bases at J; junction bases unmatched: 6. Germline-derived CDR1 and CDR2 are LNHDA and SQIVND (reference sequence). The CDR3 covers 15 residues. This CDR3 reads CASSIRQGAGNTIYF. Written as DNA, the CDR3 is TGTGCCAGTAGTATCAGACAGGGAGCCGGAAACACCATATATTTT.

The chain uses TRBV30 and TRBJ2-7; TRBD2 matches at 7 bases. The CDR3 sequence is 15 residues long. Germline CDR1 and CDR2: GTSNPN and SVGIG (reference sequence). V lost 0 bases, J lost 6 bases, and 11 bases stayed unmatched. CDR3 DNA: TGTGCCTGGAGTGTACTGCCAGGGAGGGTTGGCGAGCAGTACTTC. This gives the protein CAWSVLPGRVGEQYF. The full variable domain, rest sourced from reference TRBV30 and TRBJ2-7, is SQTIHQWPATLVQPVGSPLSLECTVEGTSNPNLYWYRQAAGRGLQLLFYSVGIGQISSEVPQNLSASRPQDRQFILSSKKLLLSDSGFYLCAWSVLPGRVGEQYFGPGTRLTVT.

V gene TRBV2 combines with J gene TRBJ2-3, with TRBD2 identical over 8 bases. This CDR3 has 15 residues. V was pared by 5 bases and J by 1 base, with 5 bases of the junction left unmatched. Germline V gene lookup returns CDR1 SNHLY and CDR2 FYNNEI. Here the CDR3 reads CASSYSGGGTDTQYF. The CDR3 region has the DNA TGTGCCAGCAGTTACAGCGGGGGAGGCACAGATACGCAGTATTTT.

This clone was recorded a few times. This chain uses TRBV24-1 with TRBJ2-1, with TRBD2 matching over 7 bases. The CDR3 length is 14 residues. The V segment lost 4 bases and the J segment 6 bases; nucleotides outside the gene matches: 5. From germline, CDR1 is KGHDR and CDR2 SFDVKD. The CDR3 bases are TGTGCCACCAGTGAGGTACTAGCGAGCAATGAGCAGTTCTTC. Its translation is CATSEVLASNEQFF.

This chain uses TRBV5-4 with TRBJ2-2; the match to TRBD2 covers 9 bases. In germline, CDR1 is SGHNT, CDR2 YYREEE (reference sequence). This CDR3 region has 15 residues. V shed 7 bases, J shed 0 bases, and the junction held 4 bases outside the gene matches. Here the CDR3 reads CASASGATNTGELFF. CDR3 in DNA: TGTGCCAGCGCTAGCGGGGCGACGAACACCGGGGAGCTGTTTTTT.

The chain has TRBV28 and TRBJ1-2; a weak D match, TRBD1 (6 bases). Germline CDR1 MDHEN, CDR2 SYDVKM. Trimming pared 6 bases from V and 5 bases from J, leaving 10 bases between. CDR3 length: 12 residues. CDR3 amino acids: CASSPTGYGYTF. The DNA for the CDR3 is TGTGCCAGCAGCCCGACAGGATATGGCTACACCTTC.

This sequence joins TRBV25-1 and TRBJ1-1; D not resolved. This CDR3 spans 14 amino acids. V lost 5 bases and J lost 1, with 11 bases in between. Looked up from germline, CDR1 is MGHDK and CDR2 is SYGVNS. CDR3 loop: CASSPGSRNTEAFF. Written as DNA, the CDR3 is TGTGCCAGCAGTCCAGGTAGTAGGAACACTGAAGCTTTCTTT.

This clone was counted a few times. This chain connects TRBV3-1 (or the pseudogene TRBV3-2) to TRBJ2-3, with TRBD1 matching 8 bases. This CDR3 spans 16 amino acids. The germline CDR1 and CDR2 sequences are LGHDT and YNNKEL (reference sequence). With 0 bases clipped from V and 3 bases from J, the junction kept 5 bases outside the gene matches. The CDR3 nucleotides read TGTGCCAGCAGCCAAGAGCCAGGGGGCTTTACAGATACGCAGTATTTT. This sequence encodes CASSQEPGGFTDTQYF.

The chain employs TRBV14 and TRBJ1-1; D gene unclear. The CDR3 covers 14 residues. Between the trimmed V and J ends, which lost 0 bases and 6 bases, there was a span of 11 bases. Looked up from germline, CDR1 is SGHDN and CDR2 is FVKESK. CDR3 sequence: CASSQDLERPEAFF. CDR3 nucleotide sequence: TGTGCCAGCAGCCAAGATTTGGAGAGGCCTGAAGCTTTCTTT.

The table lists this clone with a count of one. The rearrangement joins TRBV19 to TRBJ1-2, with D maybe TRBD1 (6 bases). The V gene lost 7 bases and the J gene lost 8 bases, with 23 bases spanning the gap. Germline CDR1 is LNHDA and CDR2 is SQIVND (reference sequence). This CDR3 contains 15 residues. CDR3 nucleotide sequence: TGTGCCAGTACCCTGGGGTACGGGGCAGGGACAGGCTACACCTTC. It encodes CASTLGYGAGTGYTF.

This clone came up a few times. The chain employs TRBV25-1 and TRBJ1-4; D perhaps matches TRBD1 (5 bases). Germline V gives CDR1 MGHDK, CDR2 SYGVNS. This CDR3 has 17 residues. V gave up 2 bases and J gave up 1 base, with 14 bases separating them. The CDR3 DNA reads as TGTGCCAGCAGTGAACTAACAGGAGCCGTAACTAATGAAAAACTGTTTTTT. Translating gives CASSELTGAVTNEKLFF.

CDR3: CASSLVASTLYNEQFF. DNA for the CDR3: TGTGCCAGCAGCTTAGTTGCTAGCACGTTGTACAATGAGCAGTTCTTC. V and J are TRBV11-2 and TRBJ2-1; D may be TRBD2 (5 bases). Germline CDR1 reads SGHAT; CDR2 reads FQNNGV. This CDR3 contains 16 residues. V lost 1 base and J lost 4, with 14 bases in between.

This clone was seen only once. V usage is TRBV6-5 and J usage is TRBJ1-5, with 9 bases fitting TRBD1. Trimming took 5 bases from V and 6 from J; bases not matched to a gene: 8. CDR1 and CDR2 from the germline V gene are MNHEY and SVGAGI. This CDR3 contains 15 residues. The CDR3 sequence is CASSQRQGGGQPQHF. The DNA for the CDR3 is TGTGCCAGCAGTCAGAGACAGGGGGGAGGTCAGCCCCAGCATTTT.

J is TRBJ2-5 and V is TRBV19; D is unclear. The CDR3 loop spans 14 amino acids. Germline CDR1 and CDR2: LNHDA and SQIVND (reference sequence). The germline V and J ends were trimmed by 1 base and 1 base, with 7 bases remaining between them. CDR3: CASSIGRFQETQYF. The CDR3 DNA follows: TGTGCCAGTAGTATAGGCAGATTCCAAGAGACCCAGTACTTC.

The chain has TRBV11-2 and TRBJ1-4, with TRBD1 matching 8 bases. This CDR3 contains 15 residues. Germline assignment: CDR1 SGHAT and CDR2 FQNNGV. The trim removed 1 base at V and 8 bases at J, leaving 6 bases unmatched. The CDR3 DNA reads TGTGCCAGCAGCTTAGTTACAGGGGGAGGCGAAAAACTGTTTTTT. It translates to CASSLVTGGGEKLFF.